Described below is a single T cell receptor beta chain sequence and its context. The record originates from a study of blood T cell repertoires in COVID-19. Study summary: Nucleic acid was either cDNA or gDNA, and it came from T cells, B-cell-depleted T cells, or PBMCs.

The CDR3 is made up of 13 amino acids. Trimming shortened V by 6 bases and J by 6 bases, and 15 bases separated the two germline ends. Researchers sorted participants into cohorts using their self-reported clinical history. What the recovered Cohort 3 donors had was two negative PCRs, clearance, or symptom resolution. Per the original data handling: Amplification of reference gene primers provided the estimated nucleated cell counts. Data came from immunoSEQ multiplex PCR; TCRdb stores just in-frame clones and leaves some out. V, J and clone size are taken as reported in that table, and D and trimming were inferred from the DNA itself. The sample lists 350,000 or so clones; about 88% were seen once.

Material: PBMCs or T cells enriched from blood (not recorded which). The clonotype originates from a woman aged 30 to 39 who had recovered from COVID-19. The chain couples TRBV12-3 or TRBV12-4 to TRBJ2-7; tentatively, D is TRBD1 (6 bases). The chain's CDR3 is CASRHRDTGEQYF. The CDR3 nucleotides read TGTGCCAGCAGACACAGGGATACCGGCGAGCAGTACTTC.